This T cell receptor (beta chain) was sequenced for a study of T cells in Graves' hyperthyroidism and ophthalmopathy. Study observations and caveats: Peripheral blood also featured most of the thyroid clonotypes expanded above 0.001.

This clonotype has ten or more counts. Its antigen is unknown. Amplified regions were TCR beta CDR3 sequences from RNA transcripts. The HTBI set primed first-round TCR CDR3 RT-PCR. TCRdb re-derived calls from the multiplex PCR reads in MiXCR, one entry per CDR3 protein. This table has about 500,000 distinct CDR3 sequences, 15% to 20% appearing once. Sample: blood. The TCR sequence derives from a woman aged 18 to 35 with Graves' hyperthyroidism.

The CDR3 nucleotides are TGTGCCAGCAGCCACGGGGGAGATACGCAGTATTTT. Translation gives CASSHGGDTQYF. This rearrangement joins TRBV3-1 to TRBJ2-3, with D tentatively TRBD2 (6 bases). This CDR3 is 12 amino acids long. The V end lost 3 bases, the J end lost 5 bases, and 6 bases lay between the germline ends. Per germline, CDR1 LGHDT and CDR2 YNNKEL (reference sequence).